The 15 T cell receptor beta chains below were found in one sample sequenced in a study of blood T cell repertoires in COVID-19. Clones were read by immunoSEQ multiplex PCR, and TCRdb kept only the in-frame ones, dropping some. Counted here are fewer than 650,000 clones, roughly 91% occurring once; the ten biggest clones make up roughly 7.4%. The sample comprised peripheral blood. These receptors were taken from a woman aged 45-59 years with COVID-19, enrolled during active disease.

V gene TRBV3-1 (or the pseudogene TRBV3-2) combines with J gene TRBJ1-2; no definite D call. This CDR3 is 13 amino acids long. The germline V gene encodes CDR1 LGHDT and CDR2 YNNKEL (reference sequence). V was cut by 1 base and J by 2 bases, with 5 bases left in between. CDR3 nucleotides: TGTGCCAGCAGCCAAGTCCGGAACTATGGCTACACCTTC. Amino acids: CASSQVRNYGYTF.

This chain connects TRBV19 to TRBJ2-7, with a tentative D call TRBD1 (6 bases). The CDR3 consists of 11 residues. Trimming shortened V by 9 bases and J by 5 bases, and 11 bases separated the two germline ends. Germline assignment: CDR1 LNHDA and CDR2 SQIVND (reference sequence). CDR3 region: CASRTGNEQYF. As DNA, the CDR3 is TGTGCCAGCCGAACAGGGAACGAGCAGTACTTC.

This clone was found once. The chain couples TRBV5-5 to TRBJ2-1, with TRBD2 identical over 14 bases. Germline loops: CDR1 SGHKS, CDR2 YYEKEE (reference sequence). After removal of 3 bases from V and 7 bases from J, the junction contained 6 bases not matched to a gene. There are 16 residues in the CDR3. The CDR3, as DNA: TGTGCCAGCAGCTCGACTAGCGGGGGGGATATAAATGAGCAGTTCTTC. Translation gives CASSSTSGGDINEQFF.

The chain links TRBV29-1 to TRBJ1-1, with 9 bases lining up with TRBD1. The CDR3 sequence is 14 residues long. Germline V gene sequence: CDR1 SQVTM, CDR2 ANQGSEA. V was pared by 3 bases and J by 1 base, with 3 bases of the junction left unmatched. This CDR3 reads CSVDGQGTNTEAFF. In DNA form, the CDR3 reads TGCAGCGTTGATGGACAGGGGACGAACACTGAAGCTTTCTTT.

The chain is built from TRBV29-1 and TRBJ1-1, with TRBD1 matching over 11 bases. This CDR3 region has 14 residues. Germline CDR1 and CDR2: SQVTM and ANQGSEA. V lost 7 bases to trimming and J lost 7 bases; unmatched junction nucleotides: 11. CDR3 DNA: TGCAGCGCCGAGAGGACAGGGGGCCTGTTTGAAGCTTTCTTT. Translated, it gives CSAERTGGLFEAFF.

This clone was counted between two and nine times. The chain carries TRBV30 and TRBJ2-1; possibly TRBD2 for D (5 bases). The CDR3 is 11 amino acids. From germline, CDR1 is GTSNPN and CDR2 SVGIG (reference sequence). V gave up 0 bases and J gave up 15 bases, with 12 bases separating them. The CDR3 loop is CAWSVGQDWFF. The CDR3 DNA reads TGTGCCTGGAGTGTTGGCCAGGACTGGTTCTTC.

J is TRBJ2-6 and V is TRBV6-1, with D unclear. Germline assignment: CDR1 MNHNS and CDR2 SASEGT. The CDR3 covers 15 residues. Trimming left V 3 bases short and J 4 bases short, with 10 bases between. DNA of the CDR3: TGTGCCAGCAGTGATGATGTGGCCGGGGCCAACGTCCTGACTTTC. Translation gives CASSDDVAGANVLTF.

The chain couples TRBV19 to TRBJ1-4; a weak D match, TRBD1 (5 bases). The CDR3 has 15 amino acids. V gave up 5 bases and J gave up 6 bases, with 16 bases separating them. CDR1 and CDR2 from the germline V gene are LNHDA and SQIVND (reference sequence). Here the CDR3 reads CASSPQSRADEKLFF. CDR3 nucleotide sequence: TGTGCCAGTAGTCCTCAGAGCAGGGCAGATGAAAAACTGTTTTTT. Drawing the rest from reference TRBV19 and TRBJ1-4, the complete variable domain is DGGITQSPKYLFRKEGQNVTLSCEQNLNHDAMYWYRQDPGQGLRLIYYSQIVNDFQKGDIAEGYSVSREKKESFPLTVTSAQKNPTAFYLCASSPQSRADEKLFFGSGTQLSVL.

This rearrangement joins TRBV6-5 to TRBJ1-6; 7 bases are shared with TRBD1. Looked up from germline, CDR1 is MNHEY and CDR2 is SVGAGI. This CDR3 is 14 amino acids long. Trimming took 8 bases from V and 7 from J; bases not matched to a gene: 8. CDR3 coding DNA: TGTGCCAGCGAGGCGGGGACAGAGAATTCACCCCTCCACTTT. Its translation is CASEAGTENSPLHF.

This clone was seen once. CDR3 in amino acids: CASSVSTGAGELFF. CDR3 sequence (DNA): TGTGCCAGCAGCGTATCGACAGGGGCCGGGGAGCTGTTTTTT. The chain is built from TRBV5-5 and TRBJ2-2; the match to TRBD1 covers 8 bases. Germline V gives CDR1 SGHKS, CDR2 YYEKEE (reference sequence). The CDR3 has 14 amino acids. Trimming at V came to 4 bases and at J to 6 bases, leaving 5 bases not matched to a gene. The variable domain in full, completed from reference TRBV5-5 and TRBJ2-2, reads DAGVTQSPTHLIKTRGQQVTLRCSPISGHKSVSWYQQVLGQGPQFIFQYYEKEERGRGNFPDRFSARQFPNYSSELNVNALLLGDSALYLCASSVSTGAGELFFGEGSRLTVL.

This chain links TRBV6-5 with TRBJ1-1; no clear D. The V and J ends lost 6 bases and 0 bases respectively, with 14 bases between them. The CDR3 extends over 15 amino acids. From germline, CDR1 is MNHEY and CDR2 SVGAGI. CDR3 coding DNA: TGTGCCAGCAGCCAACAACAGAACATGAACACTGAAGCTTTCTTT. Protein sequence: CASSQQQNMNTEAFF.

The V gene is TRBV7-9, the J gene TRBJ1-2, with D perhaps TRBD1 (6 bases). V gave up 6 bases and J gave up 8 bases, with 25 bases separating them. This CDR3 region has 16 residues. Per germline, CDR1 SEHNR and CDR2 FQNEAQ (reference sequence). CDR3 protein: CASSHFRGGPNVGYTF. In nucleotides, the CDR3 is TGTGCCAGCAGTCATTTCCGAGGGGGACCCAATGTAGGCTACACCTTC.

Here the CDR3 reads CAISESTGLGGYTF. The CDR3 bases are TGTGCCATCAGTGAGTCTACAGGGTTGGGTGGCTACACCTTC. The V call is TRBV10-3, the J call TRBJ1-2, with D tentatively TRBD1 (6 bases). The germline V and J ends were trimmed by 0 bases and 7 bases, with 12 bases remaining between them. CDR1 ENHRY and CDR2 SYGVKD come from the germline V gene. The CDR3 totals 14 residues.

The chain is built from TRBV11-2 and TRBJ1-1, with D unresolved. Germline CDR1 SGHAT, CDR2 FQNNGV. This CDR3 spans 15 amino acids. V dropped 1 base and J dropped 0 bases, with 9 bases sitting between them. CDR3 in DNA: TGTGCCAGCAGCTTAGGGGCGATCATGAACACTGAAGCTTTCTTT. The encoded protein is CASSLGAIMNTEAFF.

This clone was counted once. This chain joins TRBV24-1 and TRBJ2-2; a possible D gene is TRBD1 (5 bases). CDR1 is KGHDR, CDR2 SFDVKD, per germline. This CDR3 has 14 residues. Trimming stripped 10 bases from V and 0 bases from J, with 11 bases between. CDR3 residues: CATQGAANTGELFF. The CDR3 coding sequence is TGTGCCACGCAGGGCGCCGCGAACACCGGGGAGCTGTTTTTT.